One and the same sample provided the 17 T cell receptor beta chains below, sequenced in a study of regulatory T cells in long-lasting Graves disease (dated by TCRdb to the early 2020s). The time point label for this specimen denotes: newly diagnosed GD, antithyroid drugs for less than 3 months. For both TCR sequencing and RNA sequencing, RNA was extracted from PBMCs using TRIzol. Preparation of the library involved multiplex PCR. Sequencing relied on an Illumina HiSeq 4000. To build TCR beta libraries, CDR3 regions were amplified by Arm-PCR using iRepertoire HTBI primers. TCRdb took the public reads, trimmed them with fastp at Q25, ran MiXCR for clone calling and kept in-frame beta chains. Rows matching on CDR3 protein sequence are summarized as one entry with the most common DNA and genes. The sample profile shows over 200,000 distinct CDR3 sequences; around a sixth of them were found once. The ten largest clones capture roughly 15% of the sample.

These data also featured in a second study, about T cells in Graves' hyperthyroidism and ophthalmopathy.

The source material was peripheral blood mononuclear cells (PBMCs), sampled at new diagnosis, from a patient treated with antithyroid drugs. These receptors came from a woman aged 25 to 39 with Graves disease. Donor details come from another sample of the same person, matched by shared clones.

This clonotype has at least ten counts. The gene calls are TRBV15 and TRBJ1-1, with D unclear. The CDR3 length is 14 residues. Germline V gives CDR1 LNHNV, CDR2 YYDKDF (reference sequence). The germline V and J ends were trimmed by 0 bases and 0 bases, with 5 bases remaining between them. Here the CDR3 reads CATSRDLMNTEAFF. The CDR3 DNA is TGTGCCACCAGCAGAGATCTGATGAACACTGAAGCTTTCTTT.

This clonotype occurred many times. The chain couples TRBV27 to TRBJ1-2; tentatively, D is TRBD1 (6 bases). The CDR3 is 17 residues long. Trimming took off 3 bases at V and 5 bases at J, with 22 bases between the two ends. The germline gives CDR1 MNHEY, CDR2 SMNVEV (reference sequence). The CDR3 sequence: CASSFFTGSQGFYGYTF. The CDR3 nucleotides are TGTGCCAGCAGTTTTTTTACTGGCTCTCAGGGGTTTTATGGCTACACCTTC.

This clonotype was observed many times. The CDR3 loop is CASSKNGVTEAFF. CDR3 sequence (DNA): TGTGCCAGCAGCAAAAACGGGGTAACTGAAGCTTTCTTT. The chain joins TRBV12-3 or TRBV12-4 to TRBJ1-1, with no clear D. Trimming stripped 6 bases from V and 5 bases from J, with 13 bases between. The CDR3 is 13 residues long.

The genes are TRBV20-1 and TRBJ2-7, with 10 positions matching TRBD1. V lost 4 bases, J lost 2 bases, and 11 bases stayed unmatched. Germline CDR1 is DFQATT and CDR2 is SNEGSKA (reference sequence). This CDR3 is 16 amino acids long. CDR3 in amino acids: CSAKPPGQGPPYEQYF. CDR3 DNA: TGCAGTGCTAAACCTCCGGGACAGGGGCCGCCCTACGAGCAGTACTTC.

This clonotype showed up just a few times. A far larger clone is one base from this, pointing to a likely read error. This sequence joins TRBV11-2 and TRBJ2-7; D is perhaps TRBD2 (6 bases). The CDR3 is 15 amino acids. Deletions cut 5 bases from V and 6 bases from J, with 20 bases between. Germline V CDR1 and CDR2: SGHAT, FQNNGV. Written as DNA, the CDR3 is TGTGCCAGCAGCGCGGCCGGGGAGCGGGCCTGCGAGCAGTACTTC. Protein product: CASSAAGERACEQYF.

The chain links TRBV7-9 to TRBJ2-5, with TRBD1 matching over 7 bases. From germline, CDR1 is SEHNR and CDR2 FQNEAQ (reference sequence). V shed 5 bases and J 7 bases; nucleotides not matched to a gene: 10. The CDR3 covers 14 residues. CDR3 region: CASSPPGQRGTQYF. Here the CDR3 DNA reads TGTGCCAGCAGCCCGCCGGGACAGAGAGGGACCCAGTACTTC. Full variable domain (remainder filled in from reference TRBV7-9 and TRBJ2-5): DTGVSQNPRHKITKRGQNVTFRCDPISEHNRLYWYRQTLGQGPEFLTYFQNEAQLEKSRLLSDRFSAERPKGSFSTLEIQRTEQGDSAMYLCASSPPGQRGTQYFGPGTRLLVL.

This clonotype was seen many times. A read error may account for a junction end that differs from germline. The genes are TRBV20-1 and TRBJ2-4; 8 nucleotides match TRBD1. The CDR3 is 16 amino acids. In germline, CDR1 is DFQATT, CDR2 SNEGSKA (reference sequence). This chain's CDR3 is CSARDLDQGANGIQYF. Here the CDR3 DNA reads TGCAGTGCCAGAGACCTCGACCAGGGGGCGAACGGCATTCAGTACTTC.

In this sample, this clonotype turned up many times. The junction departs from germline at one end; a sequencing error may be responsible. The gene calls are TRBV5-1 and TRBJ1-2; the match to TRBD1 covers 7 bases. The CDR3 totals 16 residues. Germline V gene lookup returns CDR1 SGHRS and CDR2 YFSETQ. CDR3 sequence (DNA): TGTGCCAGCAGCCACACTAGGGAGGGGGCGACTGATGGCTACACCTTC. Protein product: CASSHTREGATDGYTF.

Many counts were recorded for this clonotype. V gene TRBV4-1 combines with J gene TRBJ2-6; D is ambiguous. V lost 0 bases, J lost 0 bases, and 9 bases lay in between. CDR3 size: 17 residues. Germline CDR1 reads MGHRA; CDR2 reads YSYEKL. CDR3 in amino acids: CASSQEGRVSGANVLTF. CDR3 DNA sequence: TGCGCCAGCAGCCAAGAAGGACGAGTCTCTGGGGCCAACGTCCTGACTTTC.

Many counts were recorded for this clonotype. V and J are TRBV11-2 and TRBJ1-5; D remains unclear. There are 12 residues in the CDR3. Germline V lookup: CDR1 SGHAT, CDR2 FQNNGV. V shed 5 bases and J shed 9 bases, with 11 bases lying between them. Here the CDR3 DNA reads TGTGCCAGCAGCGTAGCCGGTGGGCCCCAGCATTTT. It specifies CASSVAGGPQHF.

This clonotype appeared many times. This chain uses TRBV6-1 with TRBJ1-5; D perhaps matches TRBD1 (6 bases). This CDR3 contains 15 residues. The V gene lost 5 bases and the J gene lost 5 bases, with 16 bases spanning the gap. CDR1 and CDR2 (germline): MNHNS, SASEGT. The DNA of the CDR3 is TGTGCCAGCAGTAACGCTCCAGGGGACCATCAGCCCCAGCATTTT. Translated: CASSNAPGDHQPQHF.

This clonotype was seen ten or more times. V is TRBV2 and J is TRBJ2-7; D is possibly TRBD1 or TRBD2 (6 bases each). Trimming left V 4 bases short and J 5 bases short, with 12 bases between. Germline V CDR1 and CDR2: SNHLY, FYNNEI. CDR3 size: 13 residues. Here the CDR3 DNA reads TGTGCCAGCAGTGTGTTAGGGGGGAACGAGCAGTACTTC. Residues: CASSVLGGNEQYF.

This clonotype was detected many times. The chain is built from TRBV12-3 or TRBV12-4 and TRBJ1-6, with 9 positions matching TRBD1. This CDR3 region has 15 residues. V lost 5 bases to trimming and J lost 10 bases; unmatched junction nucleotides: 9. Here the CDR3 reads CASSGRTGGESPLHF. The CDR3 DNA reads as TGTGCCAGCAGTGGCCGCACAGGGGGCGAGTCACCCCTCCACTTT.

This clonotype was counted at least ten times. The chain uses TRBV7-9 and TRBJ2-7; unclear D gene. The germline V gene encodes CDR1 SEHNR and CDR2 FQNEAQ (reference sequence). Trimming took 4 bases from V and 5 from J, leaving 9 bases between them. This CDR3 region has 12 residues. The CDR3 loop is CASSSYTDEQYF. CDR3 bases: TGTGCCAGCAGCTCATACACGGACGAGCAGTACTTC.

This clonotype was detected ten times or more. This rearrangement joins TRBV12-3 or TRBV12-4 to TRBJ2-5; D tentatively reads TRBD1 or TRBD2 (6 bases each). The CDR3 is 12 amino acids. Trimming removed 7 bases from V and 3 bases from J, with 9 bases in between. DNA for the CDR3: TGTGCCAGCAAAAGGGGGGAAGAGACCCAGTACTTC. Its translation is CASKRGEETQYF.

This clonotype has a count of ten or more. V usage is TRBV20-1 and J usage is TRBJ1-1; perhaps TRBD1 as D (6 bases). The germline V gene has CDR1 DFQATT and CDR2 SNEGSKA (reference sequence). The CDR3 length is 16 residues. With 5 bases removed from V and 0 bases from J, the gap between germline ends came to 19 bases. CDR3 sequence: CSAQPRTVRMNTEAFF. CDR3 in DNA: TGCAGTGCTCAACCTCGGACAGTGAGGATGAACACTGAAGCTTTCTTT.

The chain recombines TRBV2 with TRBJ1-1, with D perhaps TRBD1 (6 bases). Germline V lookup: CDR1 SNHLY, CDR2 FYNNEI. Trimming pared 3 bases from V and 4 bases from J, leaving 18 bases between. The CDR3 contains 16 residues. CDR3 DNA: TGTGCCAGCAGTGATCTGGGGGCAGGCGGCGGCACTGAAGCTTTCTTT. Amino acid sequence: CASSDLGAGGGTEAFF.